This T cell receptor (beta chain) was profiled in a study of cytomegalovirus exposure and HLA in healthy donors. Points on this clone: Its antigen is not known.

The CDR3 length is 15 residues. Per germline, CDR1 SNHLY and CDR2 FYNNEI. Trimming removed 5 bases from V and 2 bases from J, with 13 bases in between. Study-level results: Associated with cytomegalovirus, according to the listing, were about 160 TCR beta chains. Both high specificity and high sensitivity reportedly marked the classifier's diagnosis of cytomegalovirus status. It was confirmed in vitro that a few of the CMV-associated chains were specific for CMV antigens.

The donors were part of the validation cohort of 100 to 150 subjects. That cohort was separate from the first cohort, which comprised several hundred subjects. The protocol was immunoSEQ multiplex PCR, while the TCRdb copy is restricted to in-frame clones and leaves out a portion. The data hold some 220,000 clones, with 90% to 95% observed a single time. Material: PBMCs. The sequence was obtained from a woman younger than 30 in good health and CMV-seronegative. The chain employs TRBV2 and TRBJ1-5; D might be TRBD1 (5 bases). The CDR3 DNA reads TGTGCCAGCAGTCGAACCGGGGGAGGCAATCAGCCCCAGCATTTT. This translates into CASSRTGGGNQPQHF.